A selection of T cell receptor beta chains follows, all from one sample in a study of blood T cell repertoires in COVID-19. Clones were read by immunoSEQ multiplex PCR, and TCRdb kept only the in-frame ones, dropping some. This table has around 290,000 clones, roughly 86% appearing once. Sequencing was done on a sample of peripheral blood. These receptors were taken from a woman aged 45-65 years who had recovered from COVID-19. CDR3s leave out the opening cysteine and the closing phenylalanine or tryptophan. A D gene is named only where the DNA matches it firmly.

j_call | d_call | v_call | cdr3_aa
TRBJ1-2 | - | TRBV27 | ASSLERGTNGYT
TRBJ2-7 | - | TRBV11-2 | ASSLIRTVIYEQY
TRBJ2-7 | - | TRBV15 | ATSRGADTTYEQY
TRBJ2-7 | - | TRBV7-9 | ASSLRGSYEQY
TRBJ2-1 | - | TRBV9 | ASSAGPGVAANEQF
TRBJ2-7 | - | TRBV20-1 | SASHSYEQY
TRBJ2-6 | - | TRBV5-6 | ACLVRSGANVLT
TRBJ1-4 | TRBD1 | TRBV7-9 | ASSWGDREAEKLF
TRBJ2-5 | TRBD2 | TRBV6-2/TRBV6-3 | ASSYSSRGLARETQY
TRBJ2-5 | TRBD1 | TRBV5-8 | ASSGGRGYQETQY
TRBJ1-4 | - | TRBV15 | ATSRDVGEVNEKLF
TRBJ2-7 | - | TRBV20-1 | SASASGDTKEQY
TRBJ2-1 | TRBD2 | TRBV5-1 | ASSFLSGGYNEQF
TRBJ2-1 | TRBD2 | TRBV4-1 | ASGLGLAAGGEQF
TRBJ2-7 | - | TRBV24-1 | ATSDPPLDRQY
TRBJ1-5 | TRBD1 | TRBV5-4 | ASSAGQGSNQPQH
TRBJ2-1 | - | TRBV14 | ASANMRAQYNEQF
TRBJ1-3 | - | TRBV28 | ASSGRPGNTIY
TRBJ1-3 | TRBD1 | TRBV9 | ASSATGAGNTIY
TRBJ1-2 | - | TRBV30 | ASKTGTTDYGYT